The T cell receptor beta chain described here comes from a study of T cells in Graves' hyperthyroidism and ophthalmopathy. Looking at the study overall: Initial diagnosis, before any treatment, was when peripheral blood was collected.

Germline V lookup: CDR1 SGHDT, CDR2 YYEEEE. V lost 4 bases and J lost 5; bases outside the gene matches: 5. This CDR3 spans 15 amino acids. Any patient presenting with uncontrolled infection, other autoimmune disease, pregnancy or lactation was left out. Used for diagnoses were clinical symptoms, serum thyroxine and TRAb, thyroid ultrasound and orbital computed tomography. Source material for PBMCs was 10 ml fresh peripheral blood. Template material for amplifying TCR beta CDR3 regions consisted of RNA transcripts. RT-PCR in the first round (using the HTBI primer set) targeted the TCR CDR3. TCRdb re-derived calls from the multiplex PCR reads in MiXCR, one entry per CDR3 protein. The sample lists about 270,000 distinct CDR3 sequences, 20% to 25% occurring once. The table lists this clonotype with many counts.

The sequence was obtained from a man aged 30 to 45 with Graves' ophthalmopathy. Sequenced input: blood. The chain has TRBV5-6 and TRBJ2-2; TRBD1 aligns across 10 bases. The CDR3 region is CASSTGTGVTGELFF. The DNA for the CDR3 is TGTGCCAGCAGCACCGGGACAGGGGTTACCGGGGAGCTGTTTTTT. Full variable domain (missing parts from reference TRBV5-6 and TRBJ2-2): DAGVTQSPTHLIKTRGQQVTLRCSPKSGHDTVSWYQQALGQGPQFIFQYYEEEERQRGNFPDRFSGHQFPNYSSELNVNALLLGDSALYLCASSTGTGVTGELFFGEGSRLTVL.